This T cell receptor (beta chain) was documented in a study of cytomegalovirus exposure and HLA in healthy donors. Study-wide results and caveats: Common viral pathogens (according to a later analysis) appeared linked to several of the most significant clusters. In a later analysis, TCR beta V- and J-gene trimming was associated with a missense DCLRE1C variant.

Unrecorded immune exposure was likely among donors, who were nominally healthy when sampled. A multiplex PCR was run with 60 Vbeta primers and 13 Jbeta primers. Assay: immunoSEQ multiplex PCR; the TCRdb copy retains only in-frame clones and omits some. Of about 120,000 clones in the sample, around a tenth are singletons; the top ten hold 2.5% to 3.5%. This clone was counted a few times. Its cognate antigen is unknown. Germline assignment: CDR1 MDHEN and CDR2 SYDVKM. There are 14 residues in the CDR3. Germline trimming cut 2 bases from V and 7 bases from J; bases unmatched to any gene: 3. This clonotype was obtained from a man in his thirties or forties in good health and CMV-seronegative. V usage is TRBV28 and J usage is TRBJ1-4, with TRBD1 matching 8 bases. The source material was PBMCs. CDR3 loop: CASSLTGGSEKLFF. The CDR3 nucleotides read TGTGCCAGCAGTTTAACAGGGGGGAGTGAAAAACTGTTTTTT. Combining the CDR3 with reference TRBV28 and TRBJ1-4 gives the whole variable domain DVKVTQSSRYLVKRTGEKVFLECVQDMDHENMFWYRQDPGLGLRLIYFSYDVKMKEKGDIPEGYSVSREKKERFSLILESASTNQTSMYLCASSLTGGSEKLFFGSGTQLSVL.